This is a list of T cell receptor beta chains from one sample in a study of CD8 T cells in ankylosing spondylitis. MiXCR, run by TCRdb on the 5' RACE reads, gives a single entry per CDR3 protein. The data contain some 330,000 distinct CDR3 sequences, less than 10% of them singletons. The sequencing input was blood, either unsorted or a sorted T cell fraction (not recorded which). The receptors come from a male donor with ankylosing spondylitis. CDR3s include the opening cysteine and the closing phenylalanine or tryptophan. D genes are given only for firm matches. The size entry is marked missing in some rows and otherwise reads once, few, many or a size class.

>TRBJ2-3|TRBV20-1|many|NA
TGCAGTGCTGCAGTTGCGGGGGCTAGAGATACGCAGTATTTT
CSAAVAGARDTQYF
>TRBJ2-2|TRBV5-1|few|NA
TGCGCCAGCAGTAACGACAGATACGGGGAGCTGTTTTTT
CASSNDRYGELFF
>TRBJ2-3|TRBV11-1|few|TRBD2
TGTGCCAGCAGCTTTTCTCTAGCGGGAGCCCTAGCCACCCCAGATACGCAGTATTTT
CASSFSLAGALATPDTQYF
>TRBJ2-3|TRBV9|many|TRBD2
TGTGCCAGCAGCCCCCGCCCCGGGGGGGCAGATACGCAGTATTTT
CASSPRPGGADTQYF
>TRBJ2-5|TRBV7-9|NA|NA
TGTGCCGGAACAGCTAAGGGGGAAGAGACCCAGTACTTC
CAGTAKGEETQYF
>TRBJ1-5|TRBV5-1|many|NA
TGCGCCAGCAGCTTGGAGGGGGGTGTCTATCAGCCCCAGCATTTT
CASSLEGGVYQPQHF
>TRBJ2-2|TRBV9|few|NA
TGTGCCAGCACCGGTCCCGCGAACACCGGGGAGCTGTTTTTT
CASTGPANTGELFF
>TRBJ2-5|TRBV3-1|few|NA
TGTGCCAGCAGCCCCCTGCGTCAAGAGACCCAGTACTTC
CASSPLRQETQYF
>TRBJ2-3|TRBV4-3|many|NA
TGCGCCAGCAGCCAATCAGCCAGGGCCGAGACGCAGTATTTT
CASSQSARAETQYF
>TRBJ2-3|TRBV29-1|NA|NA
TGCAGCGTTGAAGGGGCAAGAAACACAGATACGCAGTATTTT
CSVEGARNTDTQYF
>TRBJ1-6|TRBV20-1|few|NA
TGCAGTGCTACCCCATGGGGGGACTCCTATAATTCACCCCTCCACTTT
CSATPWGDSYNSPLHF
>TRBJ1-1|TRBV4-3|many|TRBD1
TGCGCCAGCAGCCTGGGGACAGGGGCCACTGAAGCTTTCTTT
CASSLGTGATEAFF
>TRBJ1-5|TRBV18|many|NA
TGTGCCAGCTCACCAGCAGGGAATAGCAATCAGCCCCAGCATTTT
CASSPAGNSNQPQHF
>TRBJ2-7|TRBV20-1|NA|NA
TGCAGTGCTAGTTCCCGGCAGCACCCCTACGAGCAGTACTTC
CSASSRQHPYEQYF
>TRBJ2-3|TRBV7-7|few|NA
TGTGCCAGCAGCTCCGGGGTGGGAGATACGCAGTATTTT
CASSSGVGDTQYF
>TRBJ2-1|TRBV29-1|many|NA
TGCAGCGTTGAAGGGGGGCGGGAGCGCTACAATGAGCAGTTCTTC
CSVEGGRERYNEQFF
>TRBJ2-1|TRBV6-6|NA|NA
TGTGCCAGCAGTGACACTACCTACAATGAGCAGTTCTTC
CASSDTTYNEQFF
>TRBJ1-1|TRBV28|few|TRBD1
TGTGCCAGCAGCAAAGGGACAGGAAGACTTGAAGCTTTCTTT
CASSKGTGRLEAFF
>TRBJ2-1|TRBV20-1|many|NA
TGCAGTGCTAGAGGAACCTACAATGAGCAGTTCTTC
CSARGTYNEQFF
>TRBJ2-1|TRBV12-3/TRBV12-4|few|NA
TGTGCCAGCAGTTTACCGAGGAATGAGCAGTTCTTC
CASSLPRNEQFF
>TRBJ2-4|TRBV6-1|few|TRBD1
TGTGCCAGCAGTCCCACGCGGCCAGGGGGAAACATTCAGTACTTC
CASSPTRPGGNIQYF
>TRBJ2-1|TRBV12-3/TRBV12-4|few|NA
TGTGCCAGCAGTTCTCGCGCCAGGACCCTTATTTCGGGTGAGCAGTTCTTC
CASSSRARTLISGEQFF
>TRBJ2-3|TRBV5-1|few|NA
TGCGCCAGCAGCTTGAATGTCCGAGACGCTAGAGCCACAGATACGCAGTATTTT
CASSLNVRDARATDTQYF
>TRBJ2-3|TRBV20-1|NA|NA
TGCAGTGTTCCTCCCCCCAGGGCGGGCTTCACAGATACGCAGTATTTT
CSVPPPRAGFTDTQYF
>TRBJ1-2|TRBV7-8|many|NA
TGTGCCAGCAGCCCGGCCCTGGCGGTTTATGGCTACACCTTC
CASSPALAVYGYTF
>TRBJ1-2|TRBV7-2|NA|TRBD1
TGTGCCAGCACCGTCCAGGGGGTCGGAGGCTACACCTTC
CASTVQGVGGYTF
>TRBJ2-7|TRBV28|few|TRBD2
TGTGCCAGCACTTTTACTAGCGGGACGACTATCTACGAGCAGTACTTC
CASTFTSGTTIYEQYF
>TRBJ1-1|TRBV5-1|NA|NA
TGCGCCAGCAGCTTGACCCGGGGGCCTGAAGCTTTCTTT
CASSLTRGPEAFF
>TRBJ2-1|TRBV5-1|few|TRBD2
TGCGCCAGCAGCTTGGGGCTAGCGGAGAACAATGAGCAGTTCTTC
CASSLGLAENNEQFF
>TRBJ1-5|TRBV4-2|many|NA
TGTGCCAGCAGCCTCCAAGTCGGGGGGAATCAGCCCCAGCATTTT
CASSLQVGGNQPQHF
>TRBJ2-3|TRBV7-6|medium-sized|NA
TGTGCCAGCAGCTTAACACGGAGGTCCACAGATACGCAGTATTTT
CASSLTRRSTDTQYF
>TRBJ2-5|TRBV30|few|TRBD2
TGTGCCTGGGAAGGTAGCGGGACAAAAGAGACCCAGTACTTC
CAWEGSGTKETQYF
>TRBJ1-1|TRBV4-1|few|NA
TGCGCCAGCAGCCAAGAGGGCAGGAGGGACACTGAAGCTTTCTTT
CASSQEGRRDTEAFF
>TRBJ2-5|TRBV7-6|few|TRBD2
TGTGCCAGCAGCTTAGCGCGGGAGGAGACCCAGTACTTC
CASSLAREETQYF
>TRBJ1-6|TRBV20-1|few|TRBD1
TGCAGTGCCCGGCCGGGACAGGGGGATTCACCCCTCCACTTT
CSARPGQGDSPLHF
>TRBJ2-1|TRBV6-1|many|TRBD1
TGTGCCAGCAAACACCTACAGGGGTCCCAATACAATGAGCAGTTCTTC
CASKHLQGSQYNEQFF
>TRBJ1-5|TRBV19|few|NA
TGTGCCAGCACCCACTACGGCGGAGGTAGCAATCAGCCCCAGCATTTT
CASTHYGGGSNQPQHF
>TRBJ2-5|TRBV28|NA|TRBD1
TGTGCCAGCAGTCTCCCGCAGGGGGATGGAGAGACCCAGTACTTC
CASSLPQGDGETQYF
>TRBJ2-6|TRBV29-1|NA|NA
TGCAGCGTTGAAGAGTTTCACCCGACGGAGTCCTCTGGGGCCAACGTCCTGACTTTC
CSVEEFHPTESSGANVLTF
>TRBJ1-5|TRBV3-1|few|TRBD1
TGTGCCAGCAGACGAGGGGACAGGGAGGATCAGCCCCAGCATTTT
CASRRGDREDQPQHF
>TRBJ1-5|TRBV7-6|few|TRBD1
TGTGCCAGCAGCTTAGGGACAGGGCTTCAGCCCCAGCATTTT
CASSLGTGLQPQHF
>TRBJ2-3|TRBV20-1|NA|NA
TGCAGTGCTAGAGATCTCGGTAGCGTTAGCACAGATACGCAGTATTTT
CSARDLGSVSTDTQYF
>TRBJ2-1|TRBV11-1|NA|TRBD2
TGTGCCAGCGGGGACTCCGGGACTAGCGGGAGAAATACCTACAATGAGCAGTTCTTC
CASGDSGTSGRNTYNEQFF
>TRBJ2-3|TRBV5-6|few|TRBD2
TGTGCCAGCAGCTTGAAGCTAGCGGGAGGGCCTTTAACAGATACGCAGTATTTT
CASSLKLAGGPLTDTQYF
>TRBJ2-7|TRBV4-2|many|NA
TGTGCCAGCAGCCTTTCGCCGGCGGCGGCCTACGAGCAGTACTTC
CASSLSPAAAYEQYF
>TRBJ2-4|TRBV20-1|NA|TRBD2
TGCAGTGCCGGTACCCCTAGTGGACTAGGAAACATTCAGTACTTC
CSAGTPSGLGNIQYF
>TRBJ1-2|TRBV11-2|many|NA
TGTGCCAGCAGCTTAGATCGGGTCCTGGCCTATGGCTACACCTTC
CASSLDRVLAYGYTF
>TRBJ2-1|TRBV15|few|TRBD2
TGTGCCACCAGCAGAGAAAGGTGGACTAGCGCTACGCATGAGCAGTTCTTC
CATSRERWTSATHEQFF
>TRBJ2-1|TRBV6-2/TRBV6-3|NA|NA
TGTGCCAGCAGGATAGATGGTGGGGTCTACAATGAGCAGTTCTTC
CASRIDGGVYNEQFF